These T cell receptor beta chains were read from a single sample in a study of T cells after yellow fever vaccination. Each CDR3 protein gets one entry after TCRdb re-called the 5' RACE reads with MiXCR. Here the sample spans around 610,000 distinct CDR3 sequences, roughly 14% being singletons. The sample in question was PBMCs, obtained on the day of the yellow fever booster vaccination. These receptors were collected from a man younger than 45 who received the YFV17D yellow fever vaccine. CDR3s include the opening cysteine and the closing phenylalanine or tryptophan. The order of the fields is D gene, J gene, clone size, V gene, CDR3 DNA, CDR3 protein. D genes are given only for firm matches. Size values are once, few and many counts, or a class for expanded clones, and some rows have none.

d_gene: NA
j_gene: TRBJ2-7
abundance: few
v_gene: TRBV18
CDR3nt: TGTGCCAGCACTAATTCGGGACAAGAGCTAAGTTTC
CDR3aa: CASTNSGQELSF

d_gene: NA
j_gene: TRBJ2-3
abundance: many
v_gene: TRBV7-2
CDR3nt: TGTGCCAGCAGCCCCCGGGGCCTCAGAGGGGATACGCAGTATTTT
CDR3aa: CASSPRGLRGDTQYF

d_gene: TRBD1
j_gene: TRBJ2-7
abundance: few
v_gene: TRBV7-9
CDR3nt: TGTGCCAGCAGCTACAGGGGCTCCTACGAGCAGTACTTC
CDR3aa: CASSYRGSYEQYF

d_gene: NA
j_gene: TRBJ2-7
abundance: NA
v_gene: TRBV5-1
CDR3nt: TGCGCCAGCAGCTGGGACTTAGACGAGCAGTACTTC
CDR3aa: CASSWDLDEQYF

d_gene: NA
j_gene: TRBJ1-1
abundance: few
v_gene: TRBV11-2
CDR3nt: TGTGCCAGCAGCCTCACTCCGGGAACTGAAGCTTTCTTT
CDR3aa: CASSLTPGTEAFF

d_gene: NA
j_gene: TRBJ2-2
abundance: many
v_gene: TRBV15
CDR3nt: TGTGCGATCCGGGACTCTCATCGAATGAACACCTTCGTAGGACCGGGCGGGGAGCTGTTTTTT
CDR3aa: CAIRDSHRMNTFVGPGGELFF

d_gene: TRBD2
j_gene: TRBJ2-2
abundance: NA
v_gene: TRBV6-4
CDR3nt: TGTGCCAGCGGCTCGGGGGGTTTGACCGGGGAGCTGTTTTTT
CDR3aa: CASGSGGLTGELFF

d_gene: NA
j_gene: TRBJ1-1
abundance: NA
v_gene: TRBV7-2
CDR3nt: TGTGCCAGCAGCTCCTCGTGGGACACTGAAGCTTTCTTT
CDR3aa: CASSSSWDTEAFF

d_gene: TRBD2
j_gene: TRBJ2-7
abundance: NA
v_gene: TRBV5-1
CDR3nt: TGCGCCAGCAGCTTGGAGCCTCCCCGGGGACTAGCGGGATTCTACGAGCAGTACTTC
CDR3aa: CASSLEPPRGLAGFYEQYF

d_gene: NA
j_gene: TRBJ2-7
abundance: NA
v_gene: TRBV28
CDR3nt: TGTGCCAGCAGTCTTACTCCGGGACGGATAACCTACGAGCAGTACTTC
CDR3aa: CASSLTPGRITYEQYF

d_gene: NA
j_gene: TRBJ2-5
abundance: few
v_gene: TRBV4-3
CDR3nt: TGCGCCAGCAGCCAAGTGGGAGCTGTGGGGGAGACCCAGTACTTC
CDR3aa: CASSQVGAVGETQYF

d_gene: NA
j_gene: TRBJ1-2
abundance: NA
v_gene: TRBV4-2
CDR3nt: TGTGCCAGCAGCCAGGACGACATGGGGGTTGGCTACACCTTC
CDR3aa: CASSQDDMGVGYTF

d_gene: NA
j_gene: TRBJ2-7
abundance: NA
v_gene: TRBV11-2
CDR3nt: TGTGCCAGCAGCTTAAGGGTGGGCGGTGGTCTCTCTGGCGGCGAGCAGTACTTC
CDR3aa: CASSLRVGGGLSGGEQYF

d_gene: TRBD2
j_gene: TRBJ2-3
abundance: NA
v_gene: TRBV9
CDR3nt: TGTGCCAGCAGCGCCTTGAGCGGGAGGGTGGCAGATACGCAGTATTTT
CDR3aa: CASSALSGRVADTQYF

d_gene: TRBD1
j_gene: TRBJ2-7
abundance: NA
v_gene: TRBV6-2/TRBV6-3
CDR3nt: TGTGCCAGCGACTTTGCGGACAGGGACTCCTACGAGCAGTACTTC
CDR3aa: CASDFADRDSYEQYF

d_gene: NA
j_gene: TRBJ2-7
abundance: few
v_gene: TRBV7-2
CDR3nt: TGTGCCAGCAGCTTATGGGCTAGCGCGTCCTACGAGCAGTACTTC
CDR3aa: CASSLWASASYEQYF

d_gene: NA
j_gene: TRBJ2-5
abundance: NA
v_gene: TRBV6-1
CDR3nt: TGTGCCAGCAGTGAAACCGGGACCAAAGAGACCCAGTACTTC
CDR3aa: CASSETGTKETQYF

d_gene: TRBD1
j_gene: TRBJ2-7
abundance: NA
v_gene: TRBV7-9
CDR3nt: TGTGCCAGCAGGAGACAGGGTGGGATCTACGAGCAGTACTTC
CDR3aa: CASRRQGGIYEQYF

d_gene: TRBD2
j_gene: TRBJ2-3
abundance: few
v_gene: TRBV3-1
CDR3nt: TGTGCCAGCAGCCAAACTAGCGGGAGGGTTGCAGATACGCAGTATTTT
CDR3aa: CASSQTSGRVADTQYF

d_gene: TRBD1
j_gene: TRBJ2-2
abundance: few
v_gene: TRBV7-8
CDR3nt: TGTGCCAGCGGCCACAGGGGGAGCACCGGGGAGCTGTTTTTT
CDR3aa: CASGHRGSTGELFF

d_gene: NA
j_gene: TRBJ1-2
abundance: few
v_gene: TRBV29-1
CDR3nt: TGCAGCGTCGTCGTCCTTGACCGCAACAATGGCTACACCTTC
CDR3aa: CSVVVLDRNNGYTF

d_gene: NA
j_gene: TRBJ2-1
abundance: few
v_gene: TRBV10-3
CDR3nt: TGTGCCATCCTCCGACAGTCCTACAATGAGCAGTTCTTC
CDR3aa: CAILRQSYNEQFF

d_gene: TRBD2
j_gene: TRBJ2-1
abundance: few
v_gene: TRBV12-3/TRBV12-4
CDR3nt: TGTGCCAGCAGTTTAAGGCGGGAGACCTACAATGAGCAGTTCTTC
CDR3aa: CASSLRRETYNEQFF